The clone carrying this T cell receptor (beta chain) was seen a handful of times. The target antigen is unknown. Profiling relied on immunoSEQ multiplex PCR, and the TCRdb table lists in-frame clones only, not all of them. Found here are hundreds of thousands of clones, about 83% of them singletons; the top ten hold about 3%. The sample belongs to a study of cytomegalovirus exposure and HLA in healthy donors. Findings and limits, study-wide: While the bulk of TCR sequences proved rare, some public TCRs turned up in many donors. The study labeled 150 or so TCR beta chains cytomegalovirus-associated.

The length of the CDR3 is 12 residues. The V and J ends lost 4 bases and 4 bases respectively, with 8 bases between them. The germline V gene has CDR1 SQVTM and CDR2 ANQGSEA. Sequencing used PBMCs. This chain links TRBV29-1 with TRBJ1-5; D is perhaps TRBD1 (6 bases). This receptor was taken from a man aged 18 to 30 in good health and CMV-seronegative. CDR3 residues: CSVAQGNQPQHF. CDR3 sequence (DNA): TGCAGCGTTGCGCAGGGGAATCAGCCCCAGCATTTT.